This T cell receptor beta chain was recovered during a study of beta chain features in type 1 diabetes. The table lists this clone with a few counts. The authors obtained over 95% purity in all sorted populations. Reverse transcribing all isolated RNA meant expressed TCRB transcripts were sequenced. TCRdb's table, derived via immunoSEQ multiplex PCR, lists solely in-frame clones and lacks some. The sample includes about 350,000 clones, roughly 21% of them seen just once. Germline trimming cut 0 bases from V and 5 bases from J; bases unmatched to any gene: 5. The CDR3 totals 15 residues. Germline V gene data show CDR1 as MNHNY and CDR2 as SVGAGI (reference sequence).

The chain links TRBV6-6 to TRBJ1-2, with 8 bases fitting TRBD1. Sequencing was done on a sample of naive CD4+ T cells from blood. The TCR originated in a woman aged 18-30 years in good health. CDR3 nucleotides: TGTGCCAGCAGTTACTCCACAGGGGGAGGTTATGGCTACACCTTC. Translating it yields CASSYSTGGGYGYTF.